This note documents a single TCR beta chain sequence. Its target is unknown. The length of the CDR3 is 13 residues. CDR1 is LNHDA and CDR2 is SQIVND in the germline V gene (reference sequence). The record originates from a study of cytomegalovirus exposure and HLA in healthy donors. About the study: An earlier analysis identified 117 million unique TCR beta sequences in approximately 170 million T cells. In terms of ancestry, the Caucasian-associated cluster contained roughly 80% of the approximately 400 genotyped donors. Overall study results and limits: The listing of 150 to 200 TCR beta chains classed them as cytomegalovirus-associated. For TCR beta chains, V- and J-gene trimming was later linked to a missense DCLRE1C variant.

13 Jbeta primers and 60 Vbeta primers were used for the PCR. Sequencing used immunoSEQ multiplex PCR; TCRdb keeps in-frame clones, though not all of them. This sample has about 170,000 clones, with roughly 77% found just once. The sequenced material came from PBMCs. The gene calls are TRBV19 and TRBJ2-5; D possibly corresponds to TRBD1 (5 bases). The J call could be wrong; TRBJ2-7 is a better fit for the DNA end. The receptor was isolated from a woman in her forties or fifties in good health and CMV-seropositive. For the CDR3, the DNA is TGTGCCAGTAGGAACAGGTACTCCTACGAGCAGTACTTC. It encodes CASRNRYSYEQYF.